This TCR beta chain was sequenced during a study of radiation and T cells in renal cell carcinoma. Time point specified: blood 4 weeks post-SBRT, at nephrectomy. Treatment defined: 15 Gy SBRT to primary tumor, nephrectomy 4 weeks later. Nephrectomy followed 15 Gy stereotactic body radiation by 4 weeks. Blood was sampled at baseline, 2 weeks and 4 weeks after SBRT. The tumor was a clear cell renal cell carcinoma. General study results and limits: In blood, top tumor clones expanded by 2 weeks, shrinking by 4.

Of note for this clone: Its antigen is unknown.

J gave up 2 bases and V 6 bases, and 7 bases lay outside the gene matches. The CDR3 spans 15 residues. CDR1 and CDR2 from the germline V gene are LNHDA and SQIVND (reference sequence). Clones were sequenced by immunoSEQ multiplex PCR, and TCRdb holds only the in-frame ones, with some missing. The profile shows roughly 160,000 clones, about 88% of them singletons. The receptor was derived from a woman aged 45-59 years with renal cell carcinoma. The starting material was blood, obtained from a patient whose treatment included radiotherapy and nephrectomy. The rearrangement joins TRBV19 to TRBJ1-2; TRBD1 agrees at 9 bases. The CDR3 coding sequence is TGTGCCAGTAGCCGAGGGACAGGGCTAAACTATGGCTACACCTTC. Translating gives CASSRGTGLNYGYTF.